The 27 T cell receptor beta chains listed next were all sequenced from one sample in a study of T cells in narcolepsy. TCRdb keeps only in-frame clones here, not all; method: immunoSEQ multiplex PCR. The data show about 32,000 clones, with about 85% seen just once and more than 0.8% held by the top ten. Sequenced sample: CD45RA- memory CD4+ T cells from PBMCs. The receptors derive from a human donor with narcolepsy.

This rearrangement joins TRBV6-5 to TRBJ1-5; perhaps TRBD1 as D (6 bases). CDR3 size: 13 residues. V lost 5 bases and J lost 6, with 11 bases in between. The germline CDR1 and CDR2 sequences are MNHEY and SVGAGI. This CDR3 reads CASSTGLGQPQHF. As DNA, the CDR3 is TGTGCCAGCAGTACAGGGTTGGGTCAGCCCCAGCATTTT.

V and J are TRBV7-9 and TRBJ2-3; 11 bases map to TRBD1. V shed 1 base and J 3 bases; nucleotides not matched to a gene: 9. The CDR3 runs to 18 residues. Germline lookup yields CDR1 SEHNR and CDR2 FQNEAQ (reference sequence). CDR3 nucleotide sequence: TGTGCCAGCAGCTTAGGGGACTGGACAGGGGGCGGTACAGATACGCAGTATTTT. Translated, it gives CASSLGDWTGGGTDTQYF.

The rearrangement uses TRBV7-2 and TRBJ2-5; D gene uncertain. CDR1 is SGHTA, CDR2 FQGNSA, per germline. V shed 1 base and J shed 4 bases, with 10 bases lying between them. The CDR3 is made up of 14 amino acids. The CDR3 nucleotides are TGTGCCAGCAGCTTAGTGGGGTCTGGAGAGACCCAGTACTTC. As protein: CASSLVGSGETQYF.

CDR3 DNA: TGTGCCAGCAGCTTTAGGGCGGGGGGTAGCACAGATACGCAGTATTTT. Amino acids: CASSFRAGGSTDTQYF. The chain links TRBV5-6 to TRBJ2-3; 8 nucleotides align to TRBD2. The V gene's germline CDR1 is SGHDT and CDR2 YYEEEE. The CDR3 has 16 residues. Unmatched junction bases numbered 5, after V lost 2 bases and J lost 0 bases.

Turning to this clone: An end of the junction does not agree with germline; a read error may underlie this. The chain carries TRBV7-7 and TRBJ2-7; TRBD1 is a possible D gene (6 bases). The germline V gene has CDR1 SSHAT and CDR2 FNYEAQ (reference sequence). The CDR3 loop spans 14 amino acids. CDR3 amino acids: CASSRDIYSYEQYF. In DNA, the CDR3 is TGTGCTAGCAGCCGGGACATATACTCCTACGAGCAGTACTTC.

The chain combines TRBV9 with TRBJ2-2; TRBD2 agrees at 9 bases. Germline loops: CDR1 SGDLS, CDR2 YYNGEE. The length of the CDR3 is 15 residues. The junction had 7 bases not matched to a gene; V was cut back by 2 bases and J by 8 bases. The CDR3 here is CASSVREGVRGELFF. CDR3 sequence (DNA): TGTGCCAGCAGCGTGCGGGAGGGCGTCCGGGGGGAGCTGTTTTTT.

This rearrangement joins TRBV28 to TRBJ2-1; D possibly corresponds to TRBD2 (6 bases). CDR3 size: 17 residues. V gave up 7 bases and J gave up 6 bases, with 25 bases separating them. Germline-derived CDR1 and CDR2 are MDHEN and SYDVKM. Here the CDR3 DNA reads TGTGCCAGCAATTCAGCGGGCTTTTCCCGGGAGCGCAATGAGCAGTTCTTC. It is translated as CASNSAGFSRERNEQFF.

The gene calls are TRBV11-3 and TRBJ1-2; perhaps TRBD1 as D (6 bases). Germline CDR1 SGHNT, CDR2 YENEEA. The CDR3 runs 15 residues. Between the trimmed V and J ends, which lost 0 bases and 4 bases, there was a span of 12 bases. CDR3 in amino acids: CASSLDSGAGYGYTF. The CDR3, as DNA: TGTGCCAGCAGCTTAGATTCGGGGGCGGGCTATGGCTACACCTTC.

The gene calls are TRBV4-3 and TRBJ1-1; D is ambiguous. CDR1 and CDR2 from the germline V gene are LGHNA and YSLEER. V dropped 1 base and J dropped 2 bases, with 23 bases sitting between them. This CDR3 contains 19 residues. Here the CDR3 DNA reads TGCGCCAGCAGCCAAGCCGTGCCCTCCGGGGTCACTCCTAACACTGAAGCTTTCTTT. Translating it yields CASSQAVPSGVTPNTEAFF.

This chain uses TRBV7-8 with TRBJ1-3, with TRBD1 as a possible D gene (5 bases). From germline, CDR1 is SGHVS and CDR2 FQNEAQ. V was clipped by 4 bases and J by 0 bases, with 13 bases between them. CDR3 length: 16 residues. The CDR3 coding sequence is TGTGCCAGCAGCTCGCCAGGGTTGCACTCTGGAAACACCATATATTTT. The encoded protein is CASSSPGLHSGNTIYF.

The genes are TRBV15 and TRBJ1-1; D is perhaps TRBD1 (5 bases). Germline V CDR1 and CDR2: LNHNV, YYDKDF (reference sequence). Trimming took 6 bases from V and 2 from J, leaving 10 bases between them. CDR3 length: 13 amino acids. The CDR3 protein is CATSAGRNTEAFF. DNA of the CDR3: TGTGCCACCAGTGCAGGGCGAAACACTGAAGCTTTCTTT.

J is TRBJ1-1 and V is TRBV5-1; TRBD1 aligns across 8 bases. From germline, CDR1 is SGHRS and CDR2 YFSETQ. CDR3 length: 15 amino acids. V lost 3 bases, J lost 1 base, and 5 bases stayed unmatched. The CDR3 sequence: CASSSQGGKNTEAFF. Written as DNA, the CDR3 is TGCGCCAGCAGCTCACAGGGGGGTAAGAACACTGAAGCTTTCTTT.

The V call is TRBV20-1, the J call TRBJ1-2, with D unresolved. The CDR3 sequence is 11 residues long. Between the trimmed V and J ends, which lost 5 bases and 3 bases, there was a span of 7 bases. Germline V lookup: CDR1 DFQATT, CDR2 SNEGSKA (reference sequence). The CDR3 loop is CSADHHYGYTF. The CDR3 DNA is TGCAGTGCTGATCATCACTATGGCTACACCTTC.

This clone was detected only once. The chain couples TRBV19 to TRBJ2-5; 8 positions agree with TRBD1. The CDR3 sequence is 13 residues long. CDR1 is LNHDA, CDR2 SQIVND, per germline (reference sequence). Trimming took 7 bases from V and 3 from J; bases not matched to a gene: 4. The CDR3 region has the DNA TGTGCCAGTACCTCGGACAGGGAAGAGACCCAGTACTTC. Translation gives CASTSDREETQYF.

This chain links TRBV18 with TRBJ2-5; 8 bases are shared with TRBD1. The better agreement between TRBJ2-7 and the DNA end casts doubt on the J call. The CDR3 has 14 amino acids. CDR1 and CDR2 (germline): KGHSH, LQKENI. The CDR3: CASSQAGQGYEQYF. As DNA, the CDR3 is TGTGCCAGCTCACAGGCTGGACAGGGTTACGAGCAGTACTTC.

V and J are TRBV6-1 and TRBJ1-1; D call uncertain. This CDR3 comprises 11 residues. V was pared by 3 bases and J by 8 bases, with 7 bases between. Germline V gives CDR1 MNHNS, CDR2 SASEGT. CDR3 residues: CASSDWAEAFF. The CDR3 nucleotides are TGTGCCAGCAGTGATTGGGCGGAAGCTTTCTTT.

V usage is TRBV19 and J usage is TRBJ1-2; 11 bases are shared with TRBD1. V lost 6 bases to trimming and J lost 2 bases; unmatched junction nucleotides: 8. The CDR3 covers 16 residues. Germline V gene data show CDR1 as LNHDA and CDR2 as SQIVND (reference sequence). The CDR3 reads CASSRARTGGNYGYTF. The CDR3 nucleotides read TGTGCCAGTAGCAGGGCCAGGACAGGGGGCAACTATGGCTACACCTTC.

The gene calls are TRBV30 and TRBJ2-7, with 9 bases aligning to TRBD1. Germline V gives CDR1 GTSNPN, CDR2 SVGIG (reference sequence). V shed 0 bases, J shed 2 bases, and the junction held 2 bases outside the gene matches. The CDR3 runs to 14 residues. The CDR3 bases are TGTGCCTGGAGTGTCGGACAGGGGCCCTACGAGCAGTACTTC. This gives the protein CAWSVGQGPYEQYF. Combining the CDR3 with reference TRBV30 and TRBJ2-7 gives the whole variable domain SQTIHQWPATLVQPVGSPLSLECTVEGTSNPNLYWYRQAAGRGLQLLFYSVGIGQISSEVPQNLSASRPQDRQFILSSKKLLLSDSGFYLCAWSVGQGPYEQYFGPGTRLTVT.

This chain connects TRBV10-2 to TRBJ2-1; D is possibly TRBD2 (5 bases). CDR1 and CDR2 from the germline V gene are WSHSY and SAAADI. This CDR3 contains 13 residues. Trimming took off 6 bases at V and 0 bases at J, with 6 bases between the two ends. CDR3 in DNA: TGCGCCAGCAGGGACTTCTCCTACAATGAGCAGTTCTTC. Translated, it gives CASRDFSYNEQFF.

The V call is TRBV9, the J call TRBJ1-1; no reliable D call. Trimming cost V 0 bases and J 2 bases, with 11 bases left between them. In germline, CDR1 is SGDLS, CDR2 YYNGEE. The CDR3 length is 15 residues. The CDR3 region is CASSVGGSHNTEAFF. Written as DNA, the CDR3 is TGTGCCAGCAGCGTAGGGGGATCGCATAACACTGAAGCTTTCTTT.

This clone has only one observation. CDR3: CASSGGRPPHNEQFF. The CDR3 region has the DNA TGTGCCAGCTCAGGCGGGAGGCCCCCCCACAATGAGCAGTTCTTC. The V and J genes are TRBV18 and TRBJ2-1; 8 bases fit TRBD2. Germline values: CDR1 KGHSH, CDR2 LQKENI. CDR3 length: 15 residues. The trim removed 5 bases at V and 5 bases at J, leaving 8 bases unmatched. Variable domain in full (rest from reference TRBV18 and TRBJ2-1): NAGVMQNPRHLVRRRGQEARLRCSPMKGHSHVYWYRQLPEEGLKFMVYLQKENIIDESGMPKERFSAEFPKEGPSILRIQQVVRGDSAAYFCASSGGRPPHNEQFFGPGTRLTVL.

The gene calls are TRBV15 and TRBJ1-1; D not certain. Trimming shortened V by 0 bases and J by 0 bases, and 2 bases separated the two germline ends. From germline, CDR1 is LNHNV and CDR2 YYDKDF (reference sequence). There are 13 residues in the CDR3. The CDR3 DNA follows: TGTGCCACCAGCAGAGATGTGAACACTGAAGCTTTCTTT. Translating it yields CATSRDVNTEAFF.

This clone occurred a few times. The V gene is TRBV19, the J gene TRBJ1-4; 7 bases are shared with TRBD1. The CDR3 runs 15 residues. Germline V lookup: CDR1 LNHDA, CDR2 SQIVND (reference sequence). J was trimmed by 5 bases and V by 3 bases; bases with no gene match: 6. The CDR3 nucleotides are TGTGCCAGTAGTATCCAGTCACAGGGGAATGAAAAACTGTTTTTT. Its protein is CASSIQSQGNEKLFF.

V gene TRBV30 combines with J gene TRBJ1-1, with a weak D call TRBD1 (6 bases). Trimming pared 4 bases from V and 5 bases from J, leaving 14 bases between. The CDR3 is 13 residues long. The germline gives CDR1 GTSNPN, CDR2 SVGIG (reference sequence). CDR3 residues: CAWKGQLRTEAFF. The CDR3 DNA reads TGTGCCTGGAAAGGACAGTTGAGGACTGAAGCTTTCTTT.

About this clone itself: The germline gene is not matched at one end of the junction; a read error may be the cause. The sample contains more than one DNA sequence encoding this CDR3. The CDR3 region has the DNA TGCGCCAGCAGCGGGACGGCAGACTCCTATGAGCAGTACTTC. Its translation is CASSGTADSYEQYF. The chain employs TRBV5-1 and TRBJ2-7; perhaps D is TRBD1 or TRBD2 (5 bases each). Germline V CDR1 and CDR2: SGHRS, YFSETQ. The length of the CDR3 is 14 residues.

As to this clone: Additional DNA sequences in this sample encode the identical CDR3. The chain is built from TRBV18 and TRBJ2-7; D might be TRBD1 (6 bases). CDR3 length equals 12 residues. V lost 6 bases, J lost 2 bases, and 8 bases lay in between. The V gene's germline CDR1 is KGHSH and CDR2 LQKENI. The CDR3 is CASSGDTYEQYF. The CDR3 nucleotides are TGTGCCAGCTCCGGGGACACCTACGAGCAGTACTTC.

This chain links TRBV2 with TRBJ2-7; no reliable D call. The germline V gene has CDR1 SNHLY and CDR2 FYNNEI. V lost 6 bases to trimming and J lost 3 bases, with 6 bases between them. This CDR3 has 11 amino acids. The DNA of the CDR3 is TGTGCCAGCAGCGACCGCTACGAGCAGTACTTC. Protein product: CASSDRYEQYF. Looking up the rest from reference TRBV2 and TRBJ2-7 gives the full variable domain: EPEVTQTPSHQVTQMGQEVILRCVPISNHLYFYWYRQILGQKVEFLVSFYNNEISEKSEIFDDQFSVERPDGSNFTLKIRSTKLEDSAMYFCASSDRYEQYFGPGTRLTVT.